The 30 T cell receptor beta chains listed next were all sequenced from one sample in a study of blood T cell repertoires in COVID-19. Only in-frame clones appear in the TCRdb table, and some are missing; sequencing was by immunoSEQ multiplex PCR. Seen here are 180,000 or so clones, over 70% observed once, and the top ten hold around 14%. Sequencing input: PBMCs or T cells enriched from blood (not recorded which). Receptor source: a man in his sixties who had been exposed to COVID-19.

V usage is TRBV9 and J usage is TRBJ2-1; 8 nucleotides match TRBD2. Trimming cost V 4 bases and J 4 bases; bases outside gene matches: 10. CDR1 is SGDLS and CDR2 is YYNGEE in the germline V gene. The CDR3 contains 16 residues. CDR3 in DNA: TGTGCCAGCAGCCCGCCGGGTAGCGGGATTTACAATGAGCAGTTCTTC. This translates into CASSPPGSGIYNEQFF.

This chain connects TRBV7-3 to TRBJ1-6, with D perhaps TRBD1 (5 bases). Looked up from germline, CDR1 is SGHTA and CDR2 is FQGTGA. Trimming took off 6 bases at V and 0 bases at J, with 9 bases between the two ends. The CDR3 runs 15 residues. The CDR3 spells CASRSGNSYNSPLHF. CDR3 nucleotides: TGTGCCAGCAGATCAGGGAACTCCTATAATTCACCCCTCCACTTT.

This clone was recorded only once. The gene calls are TRBV7-2 and TRBJ2-7; TRBD2 might be the D (5 bases). Trimming left V 5 bases short and J 2 bases short, with 10 bases between. Germline V gene lookup returns CDR1 SGHTA and CDR2 FQGNSA. CDR3 size: 13 residues. CDR3 DNA: TGTGCCAGCAGCCCAGCGGAAACCTACGAGCAGTACTTC. Protein: CASSPAETYEQYF.

The chain is built from TRBV10-1 and TRBJ1-3; D unclear. Trimming took 3 bases from V and 5 from J, leaving 5 bases between them. The CDR3 consists of 12 residues. CDR1 WNHNN and CDR2 SYGVQD come from the germline V gene (reference sequence). The CDR3 sequence: CASSDNRNTIYF. The CDR3 DNA reads TGCGCCAGCAGTGACAATCGAAACACCATATATTTT.

In its sample, this clone was seen once. V gene TRBV18 combines with J gene TRBJ1-2; the match to TRBD1 covers 7 bases. The CDR3 is 14 residues long. V gave up 3 bases and J gave up 2 bases; unmatched junction bases: 3. Germline loops: CDR1 KGHSH, CDR2 LQKENI. DNA of the CDR3: TGTGCCAGCTCACCTCCGGGACAGAACTATGGCTACACCTTC. This translates into CASSPPGQNYGYTF.

The V and J genes are TRBV10-2 and TRBJ2-3; 7 nucleotides agree with TRBD2. Germline CDR1 is WSHSY and CDR2 is SAAADI. There are 13 residues in the CDR3. Trimming cost V 6 bases and J 3 bases; bases outside gene matches: 3. The CDR3 reads CASRASGTDTQYF. For the CDR3, the DNA is TGCGCCAGCAGAGCTAGCGGTACAGATACGCAGTATTTT.

The V gene is TRBV7-2, the J gene TRBJ2-3, with D maybe TRBD2 (5 bases). Germline loops: CDR1 SGHTA, CDR2 FQGNSA. V was trimmed by 4 bases and J by 6 bases, leaving 11 bases between them. The CDR3 has 13 amino acids. This CDR3 is CASSSLRRDTQYF. In nucleotides, the CDR3 is TGTGCCAGCAGCTCACTCCGGAGGGATACGCAGTATTTT.

This clone was counted a few times. V usage is TRBV30 and J usage is TRBJ1-2; D remains unclear. The CDR3 consists of 13 residues. Per the germline V gene, CDR1 is GTSNPN and CDR2 is SVGIG (reference sequence). Deletions cut 5 bases from V and 3 bases from J, with 13 bases between. As DNA, the CDR3 is TGTGCCTGGCGGGCCGGGGTCGACTATGGCTACACCTTC. It is translated as CAWRAGVDYGYTF.

The V gene is TRBV27, the J gene TRBJ2-7, with 12 bases aligning to TRBD2. Germline V CDR1 and CDR2: MNHEY, SMNVEV (reference sequence). Trimming cost V 3 bases and J 0 bases; bases outside gene matches: 3. The CDR3 contains 16 residues. CDR3 bases: TGTGCCAGCAGTTTCTCGACTAGCGGGAGCTCCTACGAGCAGTACTTC. Translated: CASSFSTSGSSYEQYF.

The genes are TRBV5-4 and TRBJ1-3; TRBD1 is a possible D gene (5 bases). V lost 2 bases and J lost 7, with 13 bases in between. The CDR3 has 14 amino acids. The germline V gene encodes CDR1 SGHNT and CDR2 YYREEE (reference sequence). The CDR3 reads CASSFEAAGNTIYF. The DNA for the CDR3 is TGTGCCAGCAGCTTCGAAGCCGCAGGGAACACCATATATTTT. Full variable domain (missing parts from reference TRBV5-4 and TRBJ1-3): ETGVTQSPTHLIKTRGQQVTLRCSSQSGHNTVSWYQQALGQGPQFIFQYYREEENGRGNFPPRFSGLQFPNYSSELNVNALELDDSALYLCASSFEAAGNTIYFGEGSWLTVV.

The count of this clone is one. The chain employs TRBV3-1 (or the pseudogene TRBV3-2) and TRBJ2-7; D call uncertain. V was trimmed by 0 bases and J by 1 base, leaving 7 bases between them. This CDR3 is built from 14 residues. CDR1 is LGHDT, CDR2 YNNKEL, per germline (reference sequence). CDR3 protein: CASSQDPLSYEQYF. CDR3 nucleotides: TGTGCCAGCAGCCAAGATCCACTGTCCTACGAGCAGTACTTC.

The chain combines TRBV7-8 with TRBJ1-3, with no clear D. Germline values: CDR1 SGHVS, CDR2 FQNEAQ. CDR3 size: 15 residues. V was shortened by 5 bases and J by 1 base, with 12 bases between the two germline ends. CDR3 amino acids: CASSPQAFSGNTIYF. DNA for the CDR3: TGTGCCAGCAGCCCGCAGGCGTTTTCTGGAAACACCATATATTTT. Combining the CDR3 with reference TRBV7-8 and TRBJ1-3 gives the whole variable domain GAGVSQSPRYKVAKRGQDVALRCDPISGHVSLFWYQQALGQGPEFLTYFQNEAQLDKSGLPSDRFFAERPEGSVSTLKIQRTQQEDSAVYLCASSPQAFSGNTIYFGEGSWLTVV.

The chain recombines TRBV3-1 (or the pseudogene TRBV3-2) with TRBJ1-2, with TRBD1 matching 12 bases. Germline loops: CDR1 LGHDT, CDR2 YNNKEL (reference sequence). The CDR3 length is 15 residues. V was clipped by 5 bases and J by 7 bases; unmatched bases: 8. The CDR3 sequence: CASSGGTGGFGGYTF. Here the CDR3 DNA reads TGTGCCAGCAGCGGAGGGACAGGGGGCTTTGGTGGCTACACCTTC.

The chain uses TRBV15 and TRBJ2-3; 9 nucleotides agree with TRBD2. Germline loops: CDR1 LNHNV, CDR2 YYDKDF (reference sequence). The V and J ends lost 0 bases and 0 bases, in that order; junction bases with no gene match: 7. This CDR3 contains 18 residues. The CDR3 protein is CATSRELREGASTDTQYF. The CDR3 DNA reads as TGTGCCACCAGCAGAGAGTTGCGGGAGGGGGCTAGCACAGATACGCAGTATTTT.

The chain combines TRBV6-2 or TRBV6-3 with TRBJ2-1; the D gene is possibly TRBD2 (6 bases). Germline V gives CDR1 MNHEY, CDR2 SVGEGT. CDR3 length: 18 residues. Trimming took 4 bases from V and 0 from J, leaving 19 bases between them. The chain's CDR3 is CASSSTALASSSYNEQFF. The DNA of the CDR3 is TGTGCCAGCAGTTCGACGGCCCTAGCGTCCAGCTCCTACAATGAGCAGTTCTTC.

This clone rates as medium-sized (0.01 to 0.1%). The genes are TRBV5-4 and TRBJ2-1; 8 nucleotides agree with TRBD1. J was trimmed by 2 bases and V by 4 bases; bases with no gene match: 2. CDR1 is SGHNT, CDR2 YYREEE, per germline (reference sequence). This CDR3 contains 14 residues. The CDR3 region is CASSTGGPYNEQFF. As DNA, the CDR3 is TGTGCCAGCAGCACAGGGGGACCCTACAATGAGCAGTTCTTC.

CDR3 DNA: TGTGCCAGCAGCGTAGCTCCTTCGGGGACTGAAGCTTTCTTT. Translating gives CASSVAPSGTEAFF. The V and J genes are TRBV9 and TRBJ1-1; D gene unclear. Trimming pared 0 bases from V and 5 bases from J, leaving 11 bases between. The length of the CDR3 is 14 residues. Germline lookup yields CDR1 SGDLS and CDR2 YYNGEE. The full variable domain, rest sourced from reference TRBV9 and TRBJ1-1, is DSGVTQTPKHLITATGQRVTLRCSPRSGDLSVYWYQQSLDQGLQFLIQYYNGEERAKGNILERFSAQQFPDLHSELNLSSLELGDSALYFCASSVAPSGTEAFFGQGTRLTVV.

V and J are TRBV7-6 and TRBJ2-2; D is undetermined. Germline V gene sequence: CDR1 SGHVS, CDR2 FNYEAQ. Trimming cost V 2 bases and J 7 bases, with 5 bases left between them. The length of the CDR3 is 12 residues. The CDR3 is CASSLFIGELFF. DNA of the CDR3: TGTGCCAGCAGCTTATTTATCGGGGAGCTGTTTTTT.

The chain couples TRBV7-8 to TRBJ2-7; possible D gene TRBD1, 6 bases. Germline V gives CDR1 SGHVS, CDR2 FQNEAQ. The CDR3 totals 15 residues. The V end was cut by 5 bases, the J end by 7 bases, with 21 bases between. CDR3 protein: CASSPRVQGFGEQYF. The CDR3 DNA follows: TGTGCCAGCAGCCCCCGGGTACAGGGCTTCGGGGAGCAGTACTTC.

A single count supports this clone. The rearrangement joins TRBV7-2 to TRBJ2-3; D is undetermined. The CDR3 is made up of 16 amino acids. CDR1 and CDR2 from the germline V gene are SGHTA and FQGNSA. V gave up 1 base and J gave up 0 bases, with 11 bases separating them. DNA of the CDR3: TGTGCCAGCAGCTTAGGAACAACCCTCAGCACAGATACGCAGTATTTT. Translation: CASSLGTTLSTDTQYF.

The V call is TRBV7-8, the J call TRBJ2-5; 9 positions match TRBD1. J lost 4 bases, V lost 0 bases, and 15 bases had no gene match. Germline CDR1 is SGHVS and CDR2 is FQNEAQ. The CDR3 is 19 residues long. The CDR3 protein is CASSLALRGNRGQGETQYF. The CDR3 nucleotides read TGTGCCAGCAGCTTAGCGCTAAGGGGTAACAGGGGGCAGGGAGAGACCCAGTACTTC. Full variable domain (rest looked up from reference TRBV7-8 and TRBJ2-5): GAGVSQSPRYKVAKRGQDVALRCDPISGHVSLFWYQQALGQGPEFLTYFQNEAQLDKSGLPSDRFFAERPEGSVSTLKIQRTQQEDSAVYLCASSLALRGNRGQGETQYFGPGTRLLVL.

The J gene is TRBJ2-3, the V gene TRBV30; tentatively, D is TRBD1 (5 bases). CDR3 length: 11 amino acids. Germline values: CDR1 GTSNPN, CDR2 SVGIG (reference sequence). The V and J ends lost 6 bases and 6 bases respectively, with 10 bases between them. The DNA of the CDR3 is TGTGCCTGCTCAGGGCCCGATACGCAGTATTTT. This sequence encodes CACSGPDTQYF.

The chain is built from TRBV11-2 and TRBJ2-1; the match to TRBD1 covers 9 bases. This CDR3 spans 16 amino acids. V was pared by 7 bases and J by 1 base, with 8 bases of the junction left unmatched. Germline V gives CDR1 SGHAT, CDR2 FQNNGV. The CDR3 loop is CASTLKGQGSYNEQFF. The CDR3 nucleotides are TGTGCCAGCACCCTCAAGGGACAGGGATCCTACAATGAGCAGTTCTTC.

The chain recombines TRBV19 with TRBJ2-7; 9 bases align to TRBD1. The ends lost 5 bases at V and 7 bases at J; junction bases unmatched: 18. The germline V gene encodes CDR1 LNHDA and CDR2 SQIVND (reference sequence). The CDR3 has 17 residues. The CDR3 DNA reads as TGTGCCAGTAGTCTCCCCCTTCCCGGGACAGGGTTAGGTGAGCAGTACTTC. Amino acid sequence: CASSLPLPGTGLGEQYF.

V and J are TRBV10-2 and TRBJ2-7; 7 bases agree with TRBD2. Looked up from germline, CDR1 is WSHSY and CDR2 is SAAADI. Trimming removed 8 bases from V and 5 bases from J; junction bases left unmatched: 9. This CDR3 contains 13 residues. CDR3 nucleotides: TGCGCCAGCCGCGGACTAGACATCAACGAGCAGTACTTC. Protein sequence: CASRGLDINEQYF.

The chain couples TRBV19 to TRBJ1-2; a weak D match, TRBD1 (5 bases). The CDR3 contains 13 residues. The germline gives CDR1 LNHDA, CDR2 SQIVND (reference sequence). Deletions cut 6 bases from V and 7 bases from J, with 15 bases between. In DNA form, the CDR3 reads TGTGCCAGTAGCCGAGTCAGGGAAGGTGGCTACACCTTC. This translates into CASSRVREGGYTF.

This clone has a single count. The chain joins TRBV10-1 to TRBJ1-1; TRBD1 aligns across 10 bases. The ends lost 3 bases at V and 4 bases at J; junction bases unmatched: 5. From germline, CDR1 is WNHNN and CDR2 SYGVQD (reference sequence). The CDR3 is 15 residues long. CDR3 nucleotide sequence: TGCGCCAGCAGTGACGGGACAGGGGAAGGCACTGAAGCTTTCTTT. Its translation: CASSDGTGEGTEAFF.

Comment on this clone: A junction boundary mismatches the germline segment, possibly from a read error. The CDR3 protein is CASSPGDRALIRDF. The CDR3 DNA follows: TGTGCCAGCAGCCCAGGGGACAGGGCCCTGATAAGGGACTTC. The V call is TRBV28, the J call TRBJ2-5; 9 bases align to TRBD1. CDR1 and CDR2 (germline): MDHEN, SYDVKM. The CDR3 has 14 residues.

The chain uses TRBV3-1 (or the pseudogene TRBV3-2) and TRBJ2-3; 9 bases map to TRBD2. There are 17 residues in the CDR3. V lost 7 bases and J lost 1; bases outside the gene matches: 12. CDR1 and CDR2 from the germline V gene are LGHDT and YNNKEL (reference sequence). In DNA, the CDR3 is TGTGCCAGCACCCCCAGGGGACTAGCCGCGGGCACAGATACGCAGTATTTT. Residues: CASTPRGLAAGTDTQYF.

This clone was found many times. This sequence joins TRBV6-4 and TRBJ2-2, with 9 bases matching TRBD2. The CDR3 contains 16 residues. Trimming took 0 bases from V and 2 from J; bases not matched to a gene: 1. CDR1 is MRHNA and CDR2 is SNTAGT in the germline V gene. The CDR3 protein is CASSDSGTSNTGELFF. In nucleotides, the CDR3 is TGTGCCAGCAGTGACTCCGGGACTAGCAACACCGGGGAGCTGTTTTTT.